What follows describes a single T cell receptor beta chain. Some clones are missing from TCRdb's copy, which holds only in-frame ones; the method was immunoSEQ multiplex PCR. Among 5,500 to 6,500 clones, roughly 25% were seen once, and the ten largest hold over 7.5%. The sample belongs to a study of sequential checkpoint blockade in melanoma. Study-level background: DNA from 85 to 95 pretreatment tumor samples underwent TCRβ immunosequencing.

Trimming took off 5 bases at V and 5 bases at J, with 12 bases between the two ends. This CDR3 has 13 amino acids. Germline lookup yields CDR1 LNHDA and CDR2 SQIVND (reference sequence). As for treatment: randomized to nivolumab then ipilimumab (arm A) or the reverse (arm B). This clonotype was obtained from a human donor with melanoma. Sequencing was performed on tumor tissue (inferred from file names), taken from a patient given nivolumab and ipilimumab in sequence. The chain combines TRBV19 with TRBJ1-1; perhaps TRBD1 as D (6 bases). DNA of the CDR3: TGTGCCAGTAGTGGAACAGGGAAAACTGAAGCTTTCTTT. Residues: CASSGTGKTEAFF.